Sequencing of this T cell receptor beta chain was carried out in a study of cytomegalovirus exposure and HLA in healthy donors (TCRdb year 2017). With respect to the entire study: An earlier analysis of fewer than 750 of the donors reported 250 to 300 Gb of sequence data and approximately 120 million unique TCR beta sequences obtained from 150 million to 200 million T cells. Approximately 300 gigabases of sequencing data and tens of millions of unique TCR sequences made up an early release that covered several hundred HLA-typed donors. Of the roughly 400 genotyped donors, approximately 83% fell in the genetic ancestry cluster associated with self-reported Caucasian donors. The study aimed to test whether cataloging public T cell receptors could reveal signatures of past pathogen exposure. The study used immunosequencing to profile the T cell repertoires of approximately 640 subjects and linked those repertoires to cytomegalovirus serostatus. Besides the first cohort of roughly 640 subjects, a separate validation cohort made up of about 120 different subjects was used. High-throughput TCR immunosequencing, statistical association of individual TCRs with disease status, and machine learning were combined to predict cytomegalovirus infection status. In a later analysis, previously published TCR beta repertoires from roughly 710 donors were re-analyzed and high-resolution HLA genotyping was added so that TCR occurrence patterns could be studied. Rather than drawing on any new phenotypic data, the later analysis identified candidate immune exposures from TCR beta sequences and the way those sequences occurred across donors. An earlier analysis of approximately 580 of the donors used high-throughput TCR beta sequencing to judge whether each TCR beta V gene segment behaved as functional or pseudogenic. Donor age, sex, ethnicity and CMV serostatus were compiled alongside the repertoire data. A later genetic analysis took genome-wide SNP genotypes for about three fifths of the 666 donors and used that subset as a discovery cohort. Every discovery cohort repertoire had been produced on one sequencing platform. Class I and class II HLA loci were covered by the typing at four-digit resolution. Typing coverage varied by locus: roughly 629-630 donors for A, B, C, DRB1 and DQB1; approximately 500 for DQA1; 600 to 610 for DPA1; approximately 470 for DPB1. Because of strong linkage in the cohort, roughly 5 DR-DQ haplotypes were treated as single units for association and clustering. On average, 235,054 unique TCR beta nucleotide sequences were sequenced per donor among more than 350 genotyped donors of the cohort, with around 19% of those sequences being non-productive. Overall results and qualifications from the work: In a later genetic analysis, fewer N-insertions in productive TCRs were reported among donors in an Asian-associated ancestry cluster than the 666-donor mean. A later analysis found that most CMV-associated TCR beta chains appeared HLA-restricted, with HLA associations seemingly driven largely by CMV exposure. Broadly in line with IMGT annotations, most TCR beta V segments showed up in productive rearrangements about 87% or about 30% of the time in an earlier analysis of 587 of the donors. Most TCR sequences were observed very rarely across donors, whereas some public TCRs were present in many individuals. According to the authors, the approach could potentially be generalized to other disease states and immunological phenotypes. This cohort had only TCR beta chains sequenced, and the lack of alpha or paired-chain data limited which features could be detected. HLA typing was unavailable for some donors at each locus, so association tests used only the typed subset. When HLA alleles, especially DR and DQ, strongly co-occurred, attributing TCR associations to individual alleles was difficult. In a later analysis, TCR association rates were found to vary across HLA loci, with the most associated TCRs seen for DRB1 alleles and the fewest for HLA-C alleles. A further reported finding was that TCR beta sequences accurately predicted the HLA-A and HLA-B alleles for most subjects in the first cohort. The study listed 164 TCR beta chains as associated with cytomegalovirus. The 87-base-pair reads could not distinguish some IMGT-functional V segments, including TRBV6-2 and TRBV6-3, so those segments were excluded. The classifier was reported to diagnose cytomegalovirus status with high specificity and sensitivity in both the original cohort and the validation cohort. The only immune exposure information available for the cohort was CMV serostatus. Linkage disequilibrium might explain the correlated functional status among segregating V segments, but an unknown experimental factor could not be ruled out. A group of highly shared sequence variants was considered likely to be a technical artifact of the sequencing pipeline. Seventeen rarely observed V segments, including chromosome 9 orphons, were excluded from the earlier analysis of almost 600 of the donors because counts were too low. A later analysis reported that several top co-occurrence clusters appeared linked to parvovirus B19, influenza, CMV and Epstein-Barr virus. Sequencing depth was assumed to be roughly uniform across donors in the presence/absence analyses, though that assumption may not hold. At a false discovery rate of 0.05, a later analysis linked 15,000 to 20,000 TCR beta sequences to specific HLA alleles. In vitro tests confirmed that three of the cytomegalovirus-associated TCR beta chains recognize cytomegalovirus antigens. An association between a missense DCLRE1C variant and V-gene and J-gene trimming of TCR beta chains was found in a later genetic analysis and replicated in an independent cohort. In a later analysis, HLA-associated TCR beta chains showed more clonal expansion and lower generation probabilities than non-associated chains that were equally common.

The cohort comprised some 700 healthy bone marrow donors. At the time of sampling, all cohort members were nominally healthy, though unrecorded immune exposures were likely present. The donor tested CMV seronegative and was one of the 352 seronegative cohort members. A peripheral blood sample was provided by each donor, and peripheral blood mononuclear cells were used for TCR beta sequencing. The Qiagen DNeasy Blood Extraction Kit was used to extract genomic DNA from the blood cell samples. The CDR1 and CDR2 encoded by the germline V gene (reference sequence) are SGHKS and YYEKEE. Inclusive of the bounding cysteine and phenylalanine, the CDR3 is 16 residues long. The DNA shown is the 48-base CDR3, in frame from base 1. Between the V and J ends, shortened by 2 bases and 1 base respectively, the junction contains 15 bases. This clone showed up many times. It lacks a known antigen. Base quality data are lacking; no much larger clone is found one base away.

The library was made by the immunoSEQ multiplex PCR assay. The multiplex PCR relied on a mix of 60 forward primers for TCR Vbeta segments and 13 reverse primers for TCR Jbeta segments. The CDR3 region of rearranged TCR beta genes was amplified from genomic DNA with a multiplex PCR assay. The amplified TCR beta libraries were sequenced on the Illumina HiSeq System as 87-base-pair reads. The published analysis was carried out like this. A later analysis counted tens of millions of unique TCR beta chains across the 500 to 850 repertoires, and 9.5 million to 11 million of these chains were shared by at least two donors. A nearest-neighbor algorithm error-corrected the raw reads and collapsed the reads into unique sequences, merging closely related sequences to remove PCR and sequencing errors. To assign V, D and J gene segments, CDR3 sequences were aligned to IMGT reference sequences. For a sequence to be retained, a match of at least six nucleotides to both a V gene segment and a J gene segment was required. Rearrangements were classified as productive when the CDR3 lacked stop codons and remained in frame with V and J, and all other rearrangements were classified as non-productive. Following IMGT convention, CDR3 was defined as the stretch from the second conserved V-encoded cysteine up to the conserved J-encoded phenylalanine. In an earlier analysis of around 570 of the donors, sequences lacking an unambiguous match to a single V gene segment were excluded. In an earlier analysis of more than 500 of the donors, a V segment was called functional when productive rearrangements were above 56.7%, and segregating when the standard deviation between donors exceeded 5%. A statistical classification framework was built for diagnosing cytomegalovirus status from the catalog of TCR beta chain sequences. In a later analysis, V and J genes were assigned by comparing TCR nucleotide sequences against IMGT/GENE-DB human TR gene sequences. The TCRdist pipeline was used in a later analysis to assign CDR3 sequences and most-parsimonious VDJ recombination scenarios. In a later analysis, every TCR beta chain was defined by the combination of its CDR3 amino acid sequence and its V-gene family, and reads without a unique V-gene family were dropped. As a way to deal with suspected cross-contamination and a sequencing artifact, a later analysis dropped nearly 600 nucleotide sequences that were highly shared and had low generation probability. A later analysis calculated a clonal expansion index for each public chain from normalized within-repertoire ranks of inferred template counts. In a later analysis, generation probabilities were computed with a VDJ recombination model fitted to out-of-frame rearrangements, and the resulting probabilities were checked against IGoR. In a later analysis, TCR-TCR, TCR-HLA and TCR-CMV co-occurrence was scored with hypergeometric tests, and a repertoire-size bias correction was applied to TCR pairs. A later analysis estimated false discovery rates by permuting HLA or CMV assignments 20 times. In a later analysis, co-occurring TCRs were grouped using DBSCAN, and TCRdist sequence similarity was added for clustering within HLA-allele-positive subsets. Repertoires with fewer than 30,000 or more than 120,000 public chains, plus five repertoires with anomalous nucleotide sharing, were excluded from co-occurrence clustering. TCRdb provides this immuneACCESS table in a form limited to in-frame rearrangements. Some clones are lacking; in checked studies, under half of them reflect an unresolved V gene, and why the rest are absent is not known. V, J and clone size were drawn from that table, and D and trimming were deduced from the DNA. The sample data list fewer than 250,000 clones, and approximately 82% of these were observed just once. Jointly, the top ten make up less than 4.5% of the sample.

The TCR sequence derives from a male donor in good health and CMV-seronegative. The rearrangement combines TRBV5-5 with TRBJ2-5; a tentative D call is TRBD1 (5 bases match). What was sequenced was PBMCs. This receptor has the CDR3 CASSLVKARGQETQYF. The DNA sequence reads TGTGCCAGCAGCTTAGTAAAGGCTAGGGGCCAAGAGACCCAGTACTTC.